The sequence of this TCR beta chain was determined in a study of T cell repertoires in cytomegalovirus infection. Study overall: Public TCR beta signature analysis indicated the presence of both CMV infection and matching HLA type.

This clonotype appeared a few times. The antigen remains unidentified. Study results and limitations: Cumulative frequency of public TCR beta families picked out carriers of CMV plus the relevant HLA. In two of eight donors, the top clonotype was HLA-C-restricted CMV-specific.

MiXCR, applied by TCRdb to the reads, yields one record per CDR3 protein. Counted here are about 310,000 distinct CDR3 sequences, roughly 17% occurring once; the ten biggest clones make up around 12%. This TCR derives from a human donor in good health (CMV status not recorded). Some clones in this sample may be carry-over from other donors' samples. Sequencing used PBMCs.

DNA of the CDR3: TGTGCCAGCAGCGCCTACAGGGGGCGACGGGAAAAACTGTTTTTT. As protein: CASSAYRGRREKLFF. This sequence joins TRBV9 and TRBJ1-4, with 9 positions matching TRBD1. The germline gives CDR1 SGDLS, CDR2 YYNGEE. The CDR3 runs 15 residues. J lost 8 bases, V lost 3 bases, and 8 bases had no gene match.